This TCR beta chain was observed in a study of T cells in Graves' hyperthyroidism and ophthalmopathy. Overall study context: Peripheral blood was obtained at initial diagnosis, preceding any treatment.

This clonotype was recorded at least ten times. Amplified TCR beta CDR3 regions came from RNA transcripts. Researchers ran a first-round RT-PCR on the TCR CDR3 using the HTBI primer set. TCRdb recomputed calls from the multiplex PCR reads with MiXCR, one row per CDR3 protein. The sample holds 600,000 or so distinct CDR3 sequences, more than 12% seen once. The CDR3 covers 18 residues. Germline lookup yields CDR1 GTSNPN and CDR2 SVGIG (reference sequence). The germline V and J ends were trimmed by 3 bases and 0 bases, with 23 bases remaining between them. Exclusion followed for patients with uncontrolled infection, other autoimmune disease, pregnancy or lactation. Isolation of PBMCs was performed on around 9.4 ml fresh peripheral blood.

The gene calls are TRBV30 and TRBJ2-5; D is possibly TRBD1 (6 bases). Sequenced input: blood. This TCR was sampled from a woman aged 45-65 years with Graves' ophthalmopathy. For the CDR3, the DNA is TGTGCCTGGAGAGCCATTCTCACCGAGGGGGAGAACCAAGAGACCCAGTACTTC. Encoded protein: CAWRAILTEGENQETQYF.